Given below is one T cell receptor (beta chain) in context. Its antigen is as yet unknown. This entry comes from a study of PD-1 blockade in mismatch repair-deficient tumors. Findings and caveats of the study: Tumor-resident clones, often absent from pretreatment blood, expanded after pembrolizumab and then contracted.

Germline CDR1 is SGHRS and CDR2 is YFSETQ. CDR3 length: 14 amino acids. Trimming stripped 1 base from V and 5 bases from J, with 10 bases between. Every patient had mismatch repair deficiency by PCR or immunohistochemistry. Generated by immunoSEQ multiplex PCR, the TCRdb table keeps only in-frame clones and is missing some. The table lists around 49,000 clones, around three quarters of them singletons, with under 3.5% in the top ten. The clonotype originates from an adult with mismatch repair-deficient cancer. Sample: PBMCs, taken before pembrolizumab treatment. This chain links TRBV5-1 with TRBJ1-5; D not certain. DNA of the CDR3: TGCGCCAGCAGCTTGTACTCGGGTTATCAGCCCCAGCATTTT. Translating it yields CASSLYSGYQPQHF. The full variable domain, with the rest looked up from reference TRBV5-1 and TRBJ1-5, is KAGVTQTPRYLIKTRGQQVTLSCSPISGHRSVSWYQQTPGQGLQFLFEYFSETQRNKGNFPGRFSGRQFSNSRSEMNVSTLELGDSALYLCASSLYSGYQPQHFGDGTRLSIL.